These 31 T cell receptor beta chains came from one sample sequenced in a study of blood T cell repertoires in COVID-19. Generated by immunoSEQ multiplex PCR, the TCRdb table keeps only in-frame clones and is missing some. The sample shows some 150,000 clones, about 80% of them seen only once. Sequencing was performed on peripheral blood. These receptors were collected from a man between 65 and 85 years old with acute or convalescent COVID-19.

This clone was seen just once. This chain links TRBV7-3 with TRBJ2-3; TRBD2 aligns across 14 bases. V was pared by 4 bases and J by 6 bases, with 15 bases of the junction left unmatched. Looked up from germline, CDR1 is SGHTA and CDR2 is FQGTGA. The CDR3 is 19 residues long. In nucleotides, the CDR3 is TGTGCCAGCAGCTGGGATAAAAGACTAGCGGGAGGGGTGGGGGATACGCAGTATTTT. Translating gives CASSWDKRLAGGVGDTQYF.

CDR3 protein: CASSYGGQGGDEKLFF. As DNA, the CDR3 is TGTGCCAGCAGTTACGGGGGACAGGGAGGAGATGAAAAACTGTTTTTT. This sequence joins TRBV28 and TRBJ1-4; 9 nucleotides align to TRBD1. V dropped 4 bases and J dropped 6; count of bases not matched to a gene: 9. Germline CDR1 is MDHEN and CDR2 is SYDVKM. This CDR3 is built from 16 residues.

The chain carries TRBV9 and TRBJ2-2; 9 bases align to TRBD2. The trim removed 8 bases at V and 1 base at J, leaving 3 bases unmatched. The V gene's germline CDR1 is SGDLS and CDR2 YYNGEE. CDR3 length: 14 residues. CDR3 nucleotides: TGTGCCAGTAGACTAGCGGAGAACACCGGGGAGCTGTTTTTT. It translates to CASRLAENTGELFF.

The chain is built from TRBV27 and TRBJ2-7; D is perhaps TRBD1 (6 bases). The CDR3 runs to 13 residues. Germline assignment: CDR1 MNHEY and CDR2 SMNVEV (reference sequence). V was pared by 8 bases and J by 1 base, with 12 bases between. CDR3 nucleotide sequence: TGTGCCAGCCGGACAGAGAGATCCTACGAGCAGTACTTC. This sequence encodes CASRTERSYEQYF.

The J gene is TRBJ2-3, the V gene TRBV5-6; 9 bases match TRBD2. The CDR3 covers 14 residues. J gave up 1 base and V 7 bases, and 4 bases lay outside the gene matches. Germline-derived CDR1 and CDR2 are SGHDT and YYEEEE. The CDR3 coding sequence is TGTGCCAGCCTCCCTAGCGGGGGCACAGATACGCAGTATTTT. Encoded protein: CASLPSGGTDTQYF.

This CDR3 is CASSQSGEWSYEQYF. CDR3 bases: TGTGCCAGCAGCCAATCAGGGGAATGGTCCTACGAGCAGTACTTC. The chain joins TRBV7-9 to TRBJ2-7; possible D gene TRBD1, 6 bases. Germline values: CDR1 SEHNR, CDR2 FQNEAQ (reference sequence). The length of the CDR3 is 15 residues. The V end lost 5 bases, the J end lost 1 base, and 15 bases lay between the germline ends.

V gene TRBV29-1 combines with J gene TRBJ1-2; D is possibly TRBD1 (5 bases). This CDR3 is 13 amino acids long. The V end lost 4 bases, the J end lost 8 bases, and 17 bases lay between the germline ends. CDR1 and CDR2 (germline): SQVTM, ANQGSEA. CDR3 sequence reads: CSVGAGGEYGYTF. The CDR3 nucleotides read TGCAGCGTTGGAGCGGGGGGGGAGTACGGCTACACCTTC.

This rearrangement joins TRBV28 to TRBJ1-6; tentative D call: TRBD1 (5 bases). Germline CDR1 MDHEN, CDR2 SYDVKM. V lost 7 bases and J 6 bases, leaving 19 bases between the germline ends. This CDR3 is 16 amino acids long. The CDR3 here is CASKIGGAWGNSPLHF. CDR3 DNA sequence: TGTGCCAGCAAAATAGGAGGGGCTTGGGGTAATTCACCCCTCCACTTT.

V gene TRBV4-1 combines with J gene TRBJ1-4; D not resolved. Germline V gene data show CDR1 as MGHRA and CDR2 as YSYEKL. CDR3 length equals 15 residues. The ends were cut back, 0 bases at V and 10 bases at J, with 15 bases in the middle. The CDR3: CASSQDVRRELKLFF. The CDR3 nucleotides read TGCGCCAGCAGCCAAGATGTCAGACGGGAACTAAAACTGTTTTTT.

The rearrangement joins TRBV6-5 to TRBJ1-1, with D tentatively TRBD1 (5 bases). The germline V gene has CDR1 MNHEY and CDR2 SVGAGI. The CDR3 runs 15 residues. V shed 2 bases and J shed 2 bases, with 12 bases lying between them. CDR3 loop: CASSYTDIRNTEAFF. The CDR3 coding sequence is TGTGCCAGCAGTTACACGGACATCCGAAACACTGAAGCTTTCTTT.

In this sample, this clone turned up once. The CDR3 sequence is CASTGEINEKLFF. The CDR3 nucleotides read TGTGCCAGCACCGGGGAGATAAATGAAAAACTGTTTTTT. The chain couples TRBV7-9 to TRBJ1-4; unclear D gene. V lost 7 bases to trimming and J lost 5 bases, with 11 bases between them. The CDR3 spans 13 residues. Looked up from germline, CDR1 is SEHNR and CDR2 is FQNEAQ (reference sequence).

Only one count was recorded for this clone. This rearrangement joins TRBV19 to TRBJ1-1; TRBD1 is a possible D gene (6 bases). In germline, CDR1 is LNHDA, CDR2 SQIVND (reference sequence). V shed 7 bases and J shed 6 bases, with 9 bases lying between them. The CDR3 length is 11 residues. The CDR3 spells CASTYRAEAFF. Written as DNA, the CDR3 is TGTGCCAGTACTTACAGGGCTGAAGCTTTCTTT. Drawing the rest from reference TRBV19 and TRBJ1-1, the complete variable domain is DGGITQSPKYLFRKEGQNVTLSCEQNLNHDAMYWYRQDPGQGLRLIYYSQIVNDFQKGDIAEGYSVSREKKESFPLTVTSAQKNPTAFYLCASTYRAEAFFGQGTRLTVV.

This chain links TRBV9 with TRBJ2-3, with unresolved D. This CDR3 is built from 15 residues. Germline assignment: CDR1 SGDLS and CDR2 YYNGEE. V shed 2 bases and J shed 0 bases, with 10 bases lying between them. CDR3 in DNA: TGTGCCAGCAGCGTCCCGCGGCCCAGCACAGATACGCAGTATTTT. Translated: CASSVPRPSTDTQYF.

The chain is built from TRBV7-2 and TRBJ2-1; 10 bases are a match to TRBD1. There are 15 residues in the CDR3. The germline V gene has CDR1 SGHTA and CDR2 FQGNSA. Unmatched junction bases numbered 5, after V lost 5 bases and J lost 4 bases. The CDR3 loop reads CASSQPGQGYNEQFF. The CDR3 region has the DNA TGTGCCAGCAGCCAGCCGGGACAGGGGTACAATGAGCAGTTCTTC.

J is TRBJ1-4 and V is TRBV5-1, with TRBD1 matching 8 bases. V lost 3 bases to trimming and J lost 3 bases; unmatched junction nucleotides: 4. Germline V lookup: CDR1 SGHRS, CDR2 YFSETQ. This CDR3 contains 15 residues. CDR3 nucleotides: TGCGCCAGCAGCTCGGACAGGGCCCCTAATGAAAAACTGTTTTTT. This translates into CASSSDRAPNEKLFF.

In its sample, this clone was seen once. The genes are TRBV3-1 (or the pseudogene TRBV3-2) and TRBJ2-3; a weak D match, TRBD2 (6 bases). Trimming took 0 bases from V and 0 from J, leaving 16 bases between them. The germline V gene encodes CDR1 LGHDT and CDR2 YNNKEL (reference sequence). The CDR3 is 18 amino acids. CDR3 in DNA: TGTGCCAGCAGCCAAGATCAGGCTGGAGCGGGTAGCACAGATACGCAGTATTTT. Protein product: CASSQDQAGAGSTDTQYF.

The chain uses TRBV29-1 and TRBJ1-1, with a tentative D call TRBD1 (5 bases). Germline loops: CDR1 SQVTM, CDR2 ANQGSEA. There are 12 residues in the CDR3. V lost 7 bases, J lost 3 bases, and 12 bases lay in between. CDR3 region: CSASGGDTEAFF. As DNA, the CDR3 is TGCAGCGCCTCCGGGGGGGACACTGAAGCTTTCTTT.

V and J are TRBV15 and TRBJ2-5; no clear D gene. The CDR3 runs 13 residues. The V and J ends lost 4 bases and 0 bases respectively, with 6 bases between them. The V gene's germline CDR1 is LNHNV and CDR2 YYDKDF (reference sequence). The CDR3 nucleotides read TGTGCCACCAGCATCCGTCACCAAGAGACCCAGTACTTC. Its protein product is CATSIRHQETQYF.

Only a few counts were recorded for this clone. CDR3 protein: CASSEIGGVYTF. DNA for the CDR3: TGTGCCAGCAGTGAAATCGGGGGTGTCTACACCTTC. The chain carries TRBV6-1 and TRBJ1-2; D is possibly TRBD1 (5 bases). CDR3 size: 12 residues. With 2 bases removed from V and 10 bases from J, the gap between germline ends came to 11 bases. The germline V gene has CDR1 MNHNS and CDR2 SASEGT.

The chain recombines TRBV7-9 with TRBJ2-2; 8 bases match TRBD1. The germline V gene encodes CDR1 SEHNR and CDR2 FQNEAQ (reference sequence). This CDR3 contains 14 residues. V shed 2 bases and J 7 bases; nucleotides not matched to a gene: 3. CDR3 loop: CASSLQGAGGELFF. The DNA of the CDR3 is TGTGCCAGCAGCTTACAGGGGGCAGGCGGGGAGCTGTTTTTT.

The gene calls are TRBV4-1 and TRBJ2-1, with 14 bases fitting TRBD2. In germline, CDR1 is MGHRA, CDR2 YSYEKL. The CDR3 covers 15 residues. After removal of 3 bases from V and 10 bases from J, the junction contained 5 bases not matched to a gene. CDR3 nucleotides: TGCGCCAGCAGCCAGGGACTAGCGGGAGAGGAGGAGCAGTTCTTC. This sequence encodes CASSQGLAGEEEQFF.

The chain combines TRBV10-3 with TRBJ2-1; D remains unclear. The germline gives CDR1 ENHRY, CDR2 SYGVKD. Trimming stripped 0 bases from V and 9 bases from J, with 3 bases between. The CDR3 length is 11 residues. CDR3 loop: CAISESSEQFF. The CDR3 bases are TGTGCCATCAGTGAGTCCAGTGAGCAGTTCTTC.

This clone was observed a single time. The J gene is TRBJ1-2, the V gene TRBV19; tentative D call: TRBD1 (5 bases). V dropped 4 bases and J dropped 4 bases, with 13 bases sitting between them. CDR3 length: 14 residues. CDR1 LNHDA and CDR2 SQIVND come from the germline V gene (reference sequence). In nucleotides, the CDR3 is TGTGCCAGTAGTACGGTGCAAGGGGTCTATGGCTACACCTTC. Protein product: CASSTVQGVYGYTF.

This chain joins TRBV19 and TRBJ2-1; 9 positions match TRBD1. The germline V gene encodes CDR1 LNHDA and CDR2 SQIVND (reference sequence). Unmatched junction bases numbered 6, after V lost 7 bases and J lost 2 bases. This CDR3 comprises 15 residues. CDR3 loop: CASTPGQGTYNEQFF. The CDR3 DNA is TGTGCCAGTACCCCGGGACAGGGAACCTACAATGAGCAGTTCTTC.

The J gene is TRBJ1-1, the V gene TRBV18; D is uncertain. V was shortened by 6 bases and J by 0 bases, with 20 bases between the two germline ends. Germline V gives CDR1 KGHSH, CDR2 LQKENI. The CDR3 contains 17 residues. The CDR3 DNA sequence: TGTGCCAGCTCCCCAGAAATCCAGGTATTCATGAACACTGAAGCTTTCTTT. It codes for CASSPEIQVFMNTEAFF.

The V call is TRBV5-1, the J call TRBJ2-7, with D perhaps TRBD2 (6 bases). The CDR3 contains 14 residues. The germline gives CDR1 SGHRS, CDR2 YFSETQ. Trimming cost V 7 bases and J 3 bases, with 17 bases left between them. This chain's CDR3 is CASRPKRDFYEQYF. The CDR3 DNA is TGCGCCAGCCGACCCAAACGGGACTTCTACGAGCAGTACTTC. Filled out from reference TRBV5-1 and TRBJ2-7, the complete variable domain reads KAGVTQTPRYLIKTRGQQVTLSCSPISGHRSVSWYQQTPGQGLQFLFEYFSETQRNKGNFPGRFSGRQFSNSRSEMNVSTLELGDSALYLCASRPKRDFYEQYFGPGTRLTVT.

This sequence joins TRBV5-4 and TRBJ2-5; D gene uncertain. The V end was cut by 4 bases, the J end by 7 bases, with 11 bases between. CDR1 and CDR2 from the germline V gene are SGHNT and YYREEE (reference sequence). This CDR3 is built from 12 residues. The CDR3 nucleotides read TGTGCCAGCAGCATTACCGTCGGGACCCAGTACTTC. Translated: CASSITVGTQYF. The full variable domain, completed using reference TRBV5-4 and TRBJ2-5, is ETGVTQSPTHLIKTRGQQVTLRCSSQSGHNTVSWYQQALGQGPQFIFQYYREEENGRGNFPPRFSGLQFPNYSSELNVNALELDDSALYLCASSITVGTQYFGPGTRLLVL.

The V gene is TRBV28, the J gene TRBJ2-3; the D is unclear. The CDR3 loop spans 12 amino acids. Germline values: CDR1 MDHEN, CDR2 SYDVKM. The V end was cut by 7 bases, the J end by 4 bases, with 9 bases between. This CDR3 is CASNSNSDTQYF. The CDR3 DNA sequence: TGTGCCAGCAACTCGAACTCAGATACGCAGTATTTT.

The V call is TRBV7-2, the J call TRBJ2-3; TRBD2 aligns across 10 bases. Germline V CDR1 and CDR2: SGHTA, FQGNSA. There are 16 residues in the CDR3. Trimming took 4 bases from V and 1 from J; bases not matched to a gene: 5. This CDR3 is CASSSPSGGGTDTQYF. For the CDR3, the DNA is TGTGCCAGCAGCTCCCCTAGCGGGGGAGGCACAGATACGCAGTATTTT.

The V gene is TRBV7-6, the J gene TRBJ2-5, with 7 nucleotides matching TRBD2. V gave up 5 bases and J gave up 9 bases; unmatched junction bases: 9. The CDR3 runs 13 residues. Germline V gives CDR1 SGHVS, CDR2 FNYEAQ. CDR3: CASSPSVAGAQYF. The CDR3, as DNA: TGTGCCAGCAGCCCGTCTGTCGCGGGGGCCCAGTACTTC. The whole variable domain, remainder taken from reference TRBV7-6 and TRBJ2-5, is GAGVSQSPRYKVTKRGQDVALRCDPISGHVSLYWYRQALGQGPEFLTYFNYEAQQDKSGLPNDRFSAERPEGSISTLTIQRTEQRDSAMYRCASSPSVAGAQYFGPGTRLLVL.

The V gene is TRBV7-3, the J gene TRBJ2-2; D is undetermined. From germline, CDR1 is SGHTA and CDR2 FQGTGA. CDR3 size: 16 residues. Trimming removed 5 bases from V and 0 bases from J, with 13 bases in between. The CDR3: CASSRSVAANTGELFF. As DNA, the CDR3 is TGTGCCAGCAGCAGAAGCGTGGCCGCGAACACCGGGGAGCTGTTTTTT.